This record concerns one T cell receptor beta chain sequence. The antigen is not known. Time point noted: week 23, last vaccination. Every single dose of the vaccine, 300 ug of mutant IDH1 20-mer peptide, came with topical imiquimod. This entry is derived from a study of a mutant IDH1 vaccine in newly diagnosed glioma. Across the whole study: Beforehand, treatment had been radiotherapy, temozolomide, or both; the majority received both.

Germline CDR1 SGHRS, CDR2 YFSETQ. Deletions cut 0 bases from V and 3 bases from J, with 13 bases between. The CDR3 length is 16 residues. Generated by immunoSEQ multiplex PCR, the TCRdb table keeps only in-frame clones and is missing some. The data hold about 40,000 clones, with approximately 72% observed a single time. The sequencing here drew on PBMCs, taken from a glioma patient whose treatment included an IDH1 peptide vaccine. The origin of this receptor is a man between 45 and 60 years old with glioma. The chain couples TRBV5-1 to TRBJ1-3; D not certain. As DNA, the CDR3 is TGCGCCAGCAGCTTGGGGTCAGGCGAAGGTGGAAACACCATATATTTT. This encodes CASSLGSGEGGNTIYF.